This T cell receptor beta chain was retrieved from a study of CD8 T cells in ankylosing spondylitis. Whole-study findings and limits: Ankylosing spondylitis blood appeared to be characterized by a TCR beta motif of roughly eight highly homologous variants. Peripheral blood held disease-linked clones only at relatively low frequency, and these were CD8+. Reportedly, matched ankylosing spondylitis synovial fluid was significantly enriched for disease-linked clones.

The CDR3 contains 17 residues. Germline V gives CDR1 LGHNA, CDR2 YNFKEQ. V lost 0 bases and J lost 9; bases outside the gene matches: 11. Quantitative 5'-RACE with molecular barcodes generated TCR beta libraries. MiXCR, run by TCRdb on the 5' RACE reads, gives a single entry per CDR3 protein. The data hold around 480,000 distinct CDR3 sequences, with 17% observed a single time. Worth noting for this clonotype: Its antigen remains unknown.

The TCR originated in a male donor with ankylosing spondylitis. Input material: blood, either unsorted or a sorted T cell fraction (not recorded which). V gene TRBV4-2 combines with J gene TRBJ1-6; 7 bases map to TRBD1. This CDR3 reads CASSQDERTGVGSPLHF. In DNA form, the CDR3 reads TGTGCCAGCAGCCAAGATGAGAGGACAGGCGTGGGTTCACCCCTCCACTTT.